This TCR beta chain derives from a study of blood T cell repertoires in COVID-19. Repertoires were generated with immunoSEQ multiplex PCR, while TCRdb's copy carries only in-frame clones and drops some. The repertoire includes over 200,000 clones, roughly 90% of them detected once, and around 0.67% sits in the top ten. The CDR3 extends over 13 amino acids. V was clipped by 0 bases and J by 8 bases, with 10 bases between them. The germline V gene encodes CDR1 SGHAT and CDR2 FQNNGV. The receptor was derived from a human donor in a cohort sampled during active COVID-19. The chain recombines TRBV11-2 with TRBJ1-1; D might be TRBD1 (6 bases). The sequenced material came from peripheral blood. The CDR3 spells CASSLDLGTEAFF. The CDR3 nucleotides read TGTGCCAGCAGCTTAGATCTTGGGACAGAAGCTTTCTTT.